This section outlines one TCR beta chain sequence together with its context. These data originate in a study of blood T cell repertoires in COVID-19. In the study's own analysis: Scientists estimated how many nucleated cells there were by amplifying reference gene primers. Generated by immunoSEQ multiplex PCR, the TCRdb table keeps only in-frame clones and is missing some. V and J calls and clone size come straight from that table; D and trimming were deduced from the DNA. The data contain about 80,000 clones, 91% of them singletons. Material: peripheral blood. The clonotype originates from a woman aged 50 to 60 in a cohort sampled during active COVID-19.

Written as DNA, the CDR3 is TGTGCCAGCAGCCCCGACTGGCGGAACACCGGGGAGCTGTTTTTT. The encoded protein is CASSPDWRNTGELFF. The chain carries TRBV7-6 and TRBJ2-2; D is uncertain. Germline V gene sequence: CDR1 SGHVS, CDR2 FNYEAQ. V was pared by 5 bases and J by 1 base, with 11 bases between. The CDR3 has 15 amino acids. Looking up the rest from reference TRBV7-6 and TRBJ2-2 gives the full variable domain: GAGVSQSPRYKVTKRGQDVALRCDPISGHVSLYWYRQALGQGPEFLTYFNYEAQQDKSGLPNDRFSAERPEGSISTLTIQRTEQRDSAMYRCASSPDWRNTGELFFGEGSRLTVL.